This T cell receptor beta chain was observed in a study of monozygotic twins with inflammatory bowel disease. Following a re-call of the 5' RACE reads, TCRdb has one entry per CDR3 protein and lacks DNA. Its table records around 380,000 distinct CDR3 sequences. Germline V CDR1 and CDR2: SEHNR, FQNEAQ (reference sequence). The length of the CDR3 is 12 residues. This chain uses TRBV7-9 with TRBJ2-5. Sample: blood. This clonotype was sampled from a human donor with ulcerative colitis or Crohn's disease, or a healthy co-twin of an affected twin (not recorded which). The CDR3 spells CASDLNPETQYF.